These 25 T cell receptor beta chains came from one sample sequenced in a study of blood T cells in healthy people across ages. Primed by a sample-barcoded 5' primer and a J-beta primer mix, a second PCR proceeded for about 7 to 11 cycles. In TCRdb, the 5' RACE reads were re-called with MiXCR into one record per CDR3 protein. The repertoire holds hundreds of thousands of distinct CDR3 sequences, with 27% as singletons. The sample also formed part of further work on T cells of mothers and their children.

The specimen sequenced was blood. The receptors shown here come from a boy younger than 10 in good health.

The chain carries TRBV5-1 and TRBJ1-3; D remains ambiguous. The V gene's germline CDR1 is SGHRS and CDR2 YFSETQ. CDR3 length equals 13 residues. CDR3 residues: CAGSVISGNTIYF. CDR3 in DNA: TGCGCTGGCAGCGTCATCAGTGGAAACACCATATATTTT.

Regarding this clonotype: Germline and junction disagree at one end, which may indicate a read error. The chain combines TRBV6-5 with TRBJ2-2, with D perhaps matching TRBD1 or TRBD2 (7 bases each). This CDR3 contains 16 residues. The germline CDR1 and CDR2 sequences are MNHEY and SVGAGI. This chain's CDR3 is CTSSYLQGRGTGELFF. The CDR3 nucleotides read TGTACCAGCAGTTACTTACAGGGGAGGGGCACCGGGGAGCTGTTTTTT.

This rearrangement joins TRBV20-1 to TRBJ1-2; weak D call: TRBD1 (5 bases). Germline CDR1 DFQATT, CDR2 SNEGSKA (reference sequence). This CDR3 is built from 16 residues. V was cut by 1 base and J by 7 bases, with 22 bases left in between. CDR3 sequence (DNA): TGCAGTGCTAGAGTTGGTTGGAGAGGGGAGGGGAGTGGCTACACCTTC. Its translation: CSARVGWRGEGSGYTF.

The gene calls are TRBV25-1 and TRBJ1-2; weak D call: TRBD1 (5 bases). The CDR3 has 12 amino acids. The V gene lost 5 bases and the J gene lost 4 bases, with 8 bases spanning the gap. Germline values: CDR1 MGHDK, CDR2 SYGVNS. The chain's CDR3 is CASSKGSYGYTF. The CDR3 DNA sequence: TGTGCCAGCAGTAAGGGGAGCTATGGCTACACCTTC.

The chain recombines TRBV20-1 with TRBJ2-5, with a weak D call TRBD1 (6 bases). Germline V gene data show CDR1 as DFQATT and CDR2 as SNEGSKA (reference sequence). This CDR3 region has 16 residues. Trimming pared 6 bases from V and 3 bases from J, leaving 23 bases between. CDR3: CSARLVRSKGEETQYF. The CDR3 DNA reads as TGCAGTGCGAGACTGGTTAGGAGTAAGGGGGAAGAGACCCAGTACTTC.

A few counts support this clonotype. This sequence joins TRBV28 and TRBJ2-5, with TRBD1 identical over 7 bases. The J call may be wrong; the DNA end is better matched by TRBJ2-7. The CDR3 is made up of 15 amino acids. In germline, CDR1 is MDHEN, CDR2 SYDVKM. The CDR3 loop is CASSPRGQPRNEQYF. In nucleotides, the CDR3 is TGTGCCAGCAGTCCGAGGGGACAGCCGAGGAACGAGCAGTACTTC.

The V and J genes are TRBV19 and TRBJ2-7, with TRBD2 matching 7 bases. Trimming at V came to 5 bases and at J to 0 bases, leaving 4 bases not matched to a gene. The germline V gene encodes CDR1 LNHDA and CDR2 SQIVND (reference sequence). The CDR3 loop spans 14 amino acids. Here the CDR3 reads CASSRRENSYEQYF. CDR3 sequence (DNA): TGTGCCAGTAGTCGGCGGGAGAACTCCTACGAGCAGTACTTC.

The CDR3 DNA sequence: TGCAGCGCGGACACCATATATTTT. It translates to CSADTIYF. V gene TRBV29-1 combines with J gene TRBJ1-3; D call uncertain. The CDR3 runs to 8 residues. V was cut by 7 bases and J by 8 bases, with 3 bases left in between. CDR1 and CDR2 from the germline V gene are SQVTM and ANQGSEA.

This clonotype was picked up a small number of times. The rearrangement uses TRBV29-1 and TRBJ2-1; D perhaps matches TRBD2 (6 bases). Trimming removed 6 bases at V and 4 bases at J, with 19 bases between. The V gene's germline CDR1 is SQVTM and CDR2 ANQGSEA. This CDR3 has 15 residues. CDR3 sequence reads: CSVRDVTLAYNEQFF. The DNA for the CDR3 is TGCAGCGTGCGGGATGTCACTTTGGCGTACAATGAGCAGTTCTTC.

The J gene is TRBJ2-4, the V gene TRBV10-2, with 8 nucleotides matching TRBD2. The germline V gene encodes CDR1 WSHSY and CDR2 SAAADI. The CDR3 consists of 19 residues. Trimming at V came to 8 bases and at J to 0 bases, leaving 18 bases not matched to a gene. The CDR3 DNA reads TGCGCCAGCTCCCGGTTGGAACTAGCGGAGACACTAGCCAAAAACATTCAGTACTTC. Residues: CASSRLELAETLAKNIQYF.

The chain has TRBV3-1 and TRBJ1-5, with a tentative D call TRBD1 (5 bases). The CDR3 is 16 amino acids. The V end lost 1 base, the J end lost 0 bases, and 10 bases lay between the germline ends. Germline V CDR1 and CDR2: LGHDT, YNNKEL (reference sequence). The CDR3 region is CASSQATENSNQPQHF. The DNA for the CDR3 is TGTGCCAGCAGCCAAGCGACAGAGAATAGCAATCAGCCCCAGCATTTT.

The CDR3 nucleotides are TGTGCCAGCAGTTGGGACAGGGGCACAGATACGCAGTATTTT. It translates to CASSWDRGTDTQYF. The V call is TRBV6-2 or TRBV6-3, the J call TRBJ2-3, with 9 bases that match TRBD1. Trimming removed 4 bases from V and 1 base from J; junction bases left unmatched: 0. This CDR3 is built from 14 residues. Germline V gene lookup returns CDR1 MNHEY and CDR2 SVGEGT.

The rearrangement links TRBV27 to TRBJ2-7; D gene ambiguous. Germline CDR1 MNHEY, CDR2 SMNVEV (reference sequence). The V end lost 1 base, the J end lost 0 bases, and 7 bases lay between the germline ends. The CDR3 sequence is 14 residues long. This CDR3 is CASSLYDYSYEQYF. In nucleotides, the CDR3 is TGTGCCAGCAGTTTATATGATTACTCCTACGAGCAGTACTTC.

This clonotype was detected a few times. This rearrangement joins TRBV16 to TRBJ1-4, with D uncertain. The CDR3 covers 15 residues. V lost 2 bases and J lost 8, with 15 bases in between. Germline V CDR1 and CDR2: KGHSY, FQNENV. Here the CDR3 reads CASSQEGLIGEKLFF. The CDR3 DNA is TGTGCCAGCAGCCAAGAAGGGCTGATCGGGGAAAAACTGTTTTTT.

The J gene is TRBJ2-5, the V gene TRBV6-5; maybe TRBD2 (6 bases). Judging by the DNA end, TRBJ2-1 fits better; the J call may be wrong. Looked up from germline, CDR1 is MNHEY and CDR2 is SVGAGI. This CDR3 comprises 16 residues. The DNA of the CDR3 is TGTGCCAGCAGTTGGCTCGGGACTCCCGCACCCGATGAGCAGTTCTTC. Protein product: CASSWLGTPAPDEQFF.

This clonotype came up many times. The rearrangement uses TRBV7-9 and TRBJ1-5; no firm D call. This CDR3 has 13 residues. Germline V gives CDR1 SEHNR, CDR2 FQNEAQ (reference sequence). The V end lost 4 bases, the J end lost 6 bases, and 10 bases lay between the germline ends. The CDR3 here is CASSSGESQPQHF. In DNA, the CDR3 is TGTGCCAGCAGCTCAGGAGAGAGTCAGCCCCAGCATTTT.

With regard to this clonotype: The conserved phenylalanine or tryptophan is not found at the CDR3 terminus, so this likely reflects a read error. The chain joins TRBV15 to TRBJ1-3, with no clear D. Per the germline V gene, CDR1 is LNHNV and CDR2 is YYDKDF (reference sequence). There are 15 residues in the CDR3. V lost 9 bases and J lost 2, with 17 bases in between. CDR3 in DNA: TGTGCCACTAAGGAGAAGAGTGGGGCTGGAAACACCATATATCTT. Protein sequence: CATKEKSGAGNTIYL.

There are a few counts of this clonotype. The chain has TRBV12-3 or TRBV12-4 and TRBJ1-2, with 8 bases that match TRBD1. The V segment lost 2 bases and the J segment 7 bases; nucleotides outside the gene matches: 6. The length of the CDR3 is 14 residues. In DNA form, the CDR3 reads TGTGCCAGCAGTTTACCGGGACAGGAGGCTGGCTACACCTTC. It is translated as CASSLPGQEAGYTF.

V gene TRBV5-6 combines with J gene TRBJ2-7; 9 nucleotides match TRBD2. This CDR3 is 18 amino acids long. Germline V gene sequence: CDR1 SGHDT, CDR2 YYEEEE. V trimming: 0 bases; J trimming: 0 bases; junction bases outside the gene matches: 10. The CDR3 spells CASSLERASGISSYEQYF. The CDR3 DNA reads TGTGCCAGCAGCTTGGAAAGGGCTAGCGGGATCAGCTCCTACGAGCAGTACTTC.

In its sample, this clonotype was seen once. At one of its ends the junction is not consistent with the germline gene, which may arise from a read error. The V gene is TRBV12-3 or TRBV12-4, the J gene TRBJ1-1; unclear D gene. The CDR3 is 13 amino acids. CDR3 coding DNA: TGTGCCGGCAGTTTCTCGGCGAACACTGAAGCTTTCTTT. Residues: CAGSFSANTEAFF.

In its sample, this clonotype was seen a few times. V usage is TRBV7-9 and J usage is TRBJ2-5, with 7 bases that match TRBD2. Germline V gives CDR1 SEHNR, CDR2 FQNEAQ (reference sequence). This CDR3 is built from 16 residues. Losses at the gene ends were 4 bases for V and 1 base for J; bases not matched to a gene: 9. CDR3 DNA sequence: TGTGCCAGCAGCTCGCGGGGAGGGAATGTCCAAGAGACCCAGTACTTC. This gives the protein CASSSRGGNVQETQYF.

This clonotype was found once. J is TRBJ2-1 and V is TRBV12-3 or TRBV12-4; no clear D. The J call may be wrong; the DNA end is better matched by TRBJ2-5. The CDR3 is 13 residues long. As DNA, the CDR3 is TGTGCCAGCAGCAAGGAAGGTCAAGAGACCCAGTACTTC. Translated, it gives CASSKEGQETQYF.

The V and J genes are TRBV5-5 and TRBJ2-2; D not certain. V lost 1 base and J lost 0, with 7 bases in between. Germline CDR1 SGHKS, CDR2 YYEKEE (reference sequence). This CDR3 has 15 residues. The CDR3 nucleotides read TGTGCCAGCAGCTTGAGGACGCCGAACACCGGGGAGCTGTTTTTT. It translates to CASSLRTPNTGELFF.

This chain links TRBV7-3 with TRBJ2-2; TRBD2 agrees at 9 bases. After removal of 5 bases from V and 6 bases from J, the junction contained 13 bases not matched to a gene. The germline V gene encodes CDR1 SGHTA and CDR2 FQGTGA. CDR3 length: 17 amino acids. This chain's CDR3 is CASSRGISGGVPGELFF. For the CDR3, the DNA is TGTGCCAGCAGCCGGGGAATTAGCGGGGGTGTGCCCGGGGAGCTGTTTTTT.

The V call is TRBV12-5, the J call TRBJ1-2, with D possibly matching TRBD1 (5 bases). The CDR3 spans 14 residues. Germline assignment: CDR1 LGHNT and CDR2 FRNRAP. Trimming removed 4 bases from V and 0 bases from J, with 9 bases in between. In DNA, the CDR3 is TGTGCTAGTGGTTGGACATCCACTAACTATGGCTACACCTTC. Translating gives CASGWTSTNYGYTF.